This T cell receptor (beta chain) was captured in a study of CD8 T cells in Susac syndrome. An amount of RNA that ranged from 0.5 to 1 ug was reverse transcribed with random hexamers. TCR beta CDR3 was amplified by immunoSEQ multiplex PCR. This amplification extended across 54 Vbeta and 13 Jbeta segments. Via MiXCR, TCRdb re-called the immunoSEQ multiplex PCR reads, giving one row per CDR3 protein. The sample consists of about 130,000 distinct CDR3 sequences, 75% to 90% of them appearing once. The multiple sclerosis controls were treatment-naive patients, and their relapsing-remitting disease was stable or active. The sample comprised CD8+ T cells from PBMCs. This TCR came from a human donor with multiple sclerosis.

CDR3 region: CAWSVNFKASEADTQYF. The CDR3 bases are TGTGCCTGGAGTGTAAACTTTAAGGCTAGCGAAGCAGATACGCAGTATTTT. V and J are TRBV30 and TRBJ2-3, with D possibly being TRBD2 (6 bases). V was trimmed by 0 bases and J by 4 bases, leaving 20 bases between them. This CDR3 has 17 residues. Germline V gene lookup returns CDR1 GTSNPN and CDR2 SVGIG (reference sequence). Supplemented by reference TRBV30 and TRBJ2-3, the full variable domain reads SQTIHQWPATLVQPVGSPLSLECTVEGTSNPNLYWYRQAAGRGLQLLFYSVGIGQISSEVPQNLSASRPQDRQFILSSKKLLLSDSGFYLCAWSVNFKASEADTQYFGPGTRLTVL.